This T cell receptor (beta chain) was captured by sequencing in a study of type 1 regulatory T cells. Study background: This in vitro CD4 product, T-allo10, is enriched for Tr1 cells and alloantigen-specific.

Overall study results and limits: Compared with non-type 1 regulatory T cells, type 1 regulatory T cells showed a more restricted TCR repertoire.

TCRdb re-called the reads with MiXCR, one entry per CDR3 protein. The top ten hold less than 2% of the sample, which has about 62,000 distinct CDR3 sequences, 62% seen once. For this clonotype: Antigen: not known.

In germline, CDR1 is SGHVS, CDR2 FNYEAQ. V lost 6 bases, J lost 2 bases, and 5 bases stayed unmatched. CDR3 length equals 15 residues. The TCR originated in a human donor in good health. The chain couples TRBV7-6 to TRBJ2-5, with 11 positions matching TRBD1. Sequencing input: cultured non-Tr1 T cells, either the whole culture or a sorted T cell fraction (not recorded which). The chain's CDR3 is CASRGTGGRQETQYF. CDR3 coding DNA: TGTGCCAGCAGAGGGACAGGGGGAAGGCAAGAGACCCAGTACTTC.